This T cell receptor (beta chain) was sequenced for a study of blood T cell repertoires in COVID-19. The CDR3 contains 12 residues. Looked up from germline, CDR1 is MNHNY and CDR2 is SVGAGI (reference sequence). V was pared by 7 bases and J by 7 bases, with 5 bases of the junction left unmatched. The table came from immunoSEQ multiplex PCR; TCRdb's copy has only in-frame clones and leaves some out. Counted here are around 140,000 clones, around 89% occurring once; the ten biggest clones make up more than 15%. This receptor was identified in a man between 50 and 59 years old with active or convalescent COVID-19. J is TRBJ1-2 and V is TRBV6-6, with 8 bases matching TRBD1. The specimen was peripheral blood. For the CDR3, the DNA is TGTGCCAGCACCTACAGGGGGTCTGGCTACACCTTC. Its translation is CASTYRGSGYTF.